The present entry profiles one T cell receptor (beta chain) with its context. Sequencing was performed with immunoSEQ multiplex PCR; in TCRdb, only in-frame clones are kept and a portion is missing. The sample has 150,000 to 200,000 clones, 81% seen once. The sample comes from a study of blood T cell repertoires in COVID-19. The specimen was peripheral blood. The sequence was obtained from a woman older than 75 with COVID-19, enrolled during active disease.

CDR3: CASSPPGLPRDTQYF. In nucleotides, the CDR3 is TGTGCCAGCTCACCACCGGGACTACCCCGGGATACGCAGTATTTT. The rearrangement links TRBV18 to TRBJ2-3; TRBD2 aligns across 7 bases. Germline V gives CDR1 KGHSH, CDR2 LQKENI. The ends lost 0 bases at V and 6 bases at J; junction bases unmatched: 6. The CDR3 loop spans 15 amino acids.